The clone carrying this T cell receptor (beta chain) appeared a few times. Trimming at V came to 5 bases and at J to 1 base, leaving 3 bases not matched to a gene. In germline, CDR1 is MNHEY, CDR2 SMNVEV (reference sequence). The CDR3 is 15 residues long. This sample is drawn from a study of T cell repertoires in cytomegalovirus infection. MiXCR, applied by TCRdb to the reads, yields one record per CDR3 protein. This table has approximately 500,000 distinct CDR3 sequences, about a quarter appearing once. The clonotype originates from a human donor in good health (CMV status not recorded). Some clones in this sample may be carry-over from other donors' samples. The chain joins TRBV27 to TRBJ2-5, with 11 bases aligning to TRBD2. Input material: PBMCs. DNA of the CDR3: TGTGCCAGCAGTCGACTAGCGGGACCCCAAGAGACCCAGTACTTC. Translating gives CASSRLAGPQETQYF.